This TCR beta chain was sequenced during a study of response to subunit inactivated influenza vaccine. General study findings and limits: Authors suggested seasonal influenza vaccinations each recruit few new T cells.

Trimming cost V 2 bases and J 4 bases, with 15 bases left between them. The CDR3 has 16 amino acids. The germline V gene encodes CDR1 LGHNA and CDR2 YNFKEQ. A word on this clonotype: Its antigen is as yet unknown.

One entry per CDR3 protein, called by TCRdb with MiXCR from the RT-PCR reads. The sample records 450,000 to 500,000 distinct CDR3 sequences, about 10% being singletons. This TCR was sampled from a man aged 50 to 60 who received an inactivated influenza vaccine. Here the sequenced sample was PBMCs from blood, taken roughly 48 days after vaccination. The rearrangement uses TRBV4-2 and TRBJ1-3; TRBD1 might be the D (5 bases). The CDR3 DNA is TGTGCCAGCAGCCAATCCGGGACTGACAACGGAAACACCATATATTTT. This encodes CASSQSGTDNGNTIYF.